Shown below are 29 T cell receptor beta chains from a single sample sequenced in a study of response to subunit inactivated influenza vaccine. A single record per CDR3 protein comes from TCRdb applying MiXCR to the RT-PCR reads. The sample has roughly 790,000 distinct CDR3 sequences, less than 25% seen once. The sequencing here drew on PBMCs from blood, taken approximately 5 days after vaccination. The receptors here all came from a middle-aged man who received an inactivated influenza vaccine.

CDR3 residues: CASSQGRVQPQHF. DNA of the CDR3: TGTGCCAGCAGCCAGGGGCGGGTGCAGCCCCAGCATTTT. The rearrangement uses TRBV7-2 and TRBJ1-5, with D possibly matching TRBD1 (6 bases). V gave up 5 bases and J gave up 7 bases, with 12 bases separating them. The germline V gene has CDR1 SGHTA and CDR2 FQGNSA. This CDR3 contains 13 residues.

The rearrangement joins TRBV4-1 to TRBJ1-3; D uncertain. The germline CDR1 and CDR2 sequences are MGHRA and YSYEKL. V dropped 8 bases and J dropped 8 bases, with 16 bases sitting between them. This CDR3 region has 13 residues. As DNA, the CDR3 is TGCGCCAGCCCCCATCCCCCAGCGGACACCATATATTTT. As protein: CASPHPPADTIYF.

This clonotype was counted ten times or more. The genes are TRBV10-2 and TRBJ2-1; 7 positions match TRBD2. Germline values: CDR1 WSHSY, CDR2 SAAADI. CDR3 length equals 14 residues. Unmatched junction bases numbered 5, after V lost 4 bases and J lost 5 bases. The CDR3 protein is CASSGLAGDNEQFF. CDR3 bases: TGCGCCAGCAGTGGGTTGGCGGGAGACAATGAGCAGTTCTTC.

This chain links TRBV12-3 or TRBV12-4 with TRBJ2-7; 9 positions match TRBD1. The CDR3 loop spans 15 amino acids. Trimming cost V 4 bases and J 6 bases; bases outside gene matches: 10. CDR3 loop: CASSSPGQGIGEQYF. For the CDR3, the DNA is TGTGCCAGCAGTTCTCCGGGACAGGGTATAGGCGAGCAGTACTTC.

CDR3 nucleotides: TGTGCCAGCAGCCGCCCCGGAGGGAAAAATCAGCCCCAGCATTTT. Its protein is CASSRPGGKNQPQHF. The genes are TRBV28 and TRBJ1-5; D is unresolved. Germline CDR1 and CDR2: MDHEN and SYDVKM. This CDR3 comprises 15 residues. Between the trimmed V and J ends, which lost 6 bases and 4 bases, there was a span of 16 bases.

This clonotype was recorded a few times. The chain has TRBV24-1 and TRBJ2-4; either TRBD1 or TRBD2 may supply D (5 bases each). The V end lost 5 bases, the J end lost 8 bases, and 15 bases lay between the germline ends. The CDR3 totals 14 residues. In germline, CDR1 is KGHDR, CDR2 SFDVKD. The CDR3 DNA is TGTGCCACCAGTGTGAGTGGGGGTGATGACATTCAGTACTTC. Its protein is CATSVSGGDDIQYF.

The V call is TRBV20-1, the J call TRBJ2-3; D is unclear. The CDR3 totals 14 residues. The V gene lost 6 bases and the J gene lost 0 bases, with 13 bases spanning the gap. Germline V gives CDR1 DFQATT, CDR2 SNEGSKA (reference sequence). The chain's CDR3 is CSAKASASTDTQYF. CDR3 nucleotide sequence: TGCAGTGCCAAGGCGAGTGCTAGCACAGATACGCAGTATTTT.

This clonotype has a count of ten or more. This chain connects TRBV7-2 to TRBJ2-2, with D tentatively TRBD2 (5 bases). Germline V gives CDR1 SGHTA, CDR2 FQGNSA. The CDR3 has 14 residues. Trimming pared 5 bases from V and 4 bases from J, leaving 11 bases between. The CDR3 DNA reads as TGTGCCAGCAGCGCGGGCGGAGGCACCGGGGAGCTGTTTTTT. Translated: CASSAGGGTGELFF.

In this sample, this clonotype turned up a few times. This may arise from a read error, as a much more abundant clone is one base away. The genes are TRBV12-3 or TRBV12-4 and TRBJ2-7, with D possibly TRBD1 on 6 matching bases. The CDR3 covers 18 residues. The CDR3 DNA is TGTGCCATCAGTTTCGCCGGTAGCTCCAGGGGCCGAAAATACGAGCAGTACTTC. Translated: CAISFAGSSRGRKYEQYF.

This sequence joins TRBV7-6 and TRBJ2-1; D remains unclear. CDR1 and CDR2 from the germline V gene are SGHVS and FNYEAQ. The CDR3 totals 15 residues. V lost 1 base and J 5 bases, leaving 12 bases between the germline ends. The CDR3 region is CASSLGRTANNEQFF. CDR3 nucleotides: TGTGCCAGCAGCTTAGGACGAACGGCGAACAATGAGCAGTTCTTC. Filled out from reference TRBV7-6 and TRBJ2-1, the complete variable domain reads GAGVSQSPRYKVTKRGQDVALRCDPISGHVSLYWYRQALGQGPEFLTYFNYEAQQDKSGLPNDRFSAERPEGSISTLTIQRTEQRDSAMYRCASSLGRTANNEQFFGPGTRLTVL.

CDR3 sequence reads: CASSREAGGPGELFF. In DNA, the CDR3 is TGTGCCAGCAGCAGAGAAGCGGGAGGCCCCGGGGAGCTGTTTTTT. The chain joins TRBV7-3 to TRBJ2-2; 9 nucleotides line up with TRBD2. Germline V gene data show CDR1 as SGHTA and CDR2 as FQGTGA. V shed 5 bases, J shed 6 bases, and the junction held 7 bases outside the gene matches. The CDR3 spans 15 residues.

The chain recombines TRBV19 with TRBJ2-7; 9 bases fit TRBD1. The J segment lost 4 bases and the V segment lost 3 bases, leaving 4 bases of the junction unmatched. Germline assignment: CDR1 LNHDA and CDR2 SQIVND (reference sequence). The CDR3 sequence is 14 residues long. CDR3 residues: CASSIGTGKYEQYF. In DNA form, the CDR3 reads TGTGCCAGTAGTATCGGGACAGGGAAGTACGAGCAGTACTTC.

The gene calls are TRBV4-2 and TRBJ2-3; perhaps D is TRBD1 or TRBD2 (5 bases each). This CDR3 region has 15 residues. V was trimmed by 0 bases and J by 6 bases, leaving 13 bases between them. The germline gives CDR1 LGHNA, CDR2 YNFKEQ. The CDR3 sequence is CASSQDGAGGDTQYF. DNA of the CDR3: TGTGCCAGCAGCCAAGATGGGGCAGGCGGGGATACGCAGTATTTT.

This clonotype was detected only a few times. V and J are TRBV10-3 and TRBJ1-5; 7 positions agree with TRBD1. In germline, CDR1 is ENHRY, CDR2 SYGVKD. The CDR3 consists of 15 residues. J was trimmed by 0 bases and V by 11 bases; bases with no gene match: 10. The CDR3: CAARQGLFSNQPQHF. The CDR3 DNA follows: TGTGCCGCCCGACAGGGCCTGTTTAGCAATCAGCCCCAGCATTTT.

This clonotype was picked up a small number of times. This CDR3 reads CSASQARRLYNEQFF. For the CDR3, the DNA is TGCAGTGCTAGCCAAGCGAGGCGGCTTTACAATGAGCAGTTCTTC. This chain joins TRBV20-1 and TRBJ2-1; D not resolved. Trimming left V 3 bases short and J 4 bases short, with 16 bases between. The CDR3 covers 15 residues. Germline V gives CDR1 DFQATT, CDR2 SNEGSKA (reference sequence).

This clonotype was picked up many times. V is TRBV7-2 and J is TRBJ2-1, with 10 bases fitting TRBD2. V gave up 5 bases and J gave up 2 bases; unmatched junction bases: 3. The CDR3 extends over 15 amino acids. CDR1 and CDR2 from the germline V gene are SGHTA and FQGNSA. CDR3 sequence (DNA): TGTGCCAGCAGCGTTAGCGGGGGGCCCTACAATGAGCAGTTCTTC. This gives the protein CASSVSGGPYNEQFF.

This clonotype was recorded at least ten times. The V and J genes are TRBV5-1 and TRBJ2-3, with 9 bases identical to TRBD1. From germline, CDR1 is SGHRS and CDR2 YFSETQ. This CDR3 comprises 16 residues. Trimming cost V 0 bases and J 1 base; bases outside gene matches: 3. CDR3 amino acids: CASSLAGQGRTDTQYF. CDR3 coding DNA: TGCGCCAGCAGCTTGGCGGGACAGGGTCGCACAGATACGCAGTATTTT.

This clonotype was observed many times. V is TRBV10-3 and J is TRBJ2-3; D not resolved. This CDR3 spans 14 amino acids. Germline V gene sequence: CDR1 ENHRY, CDR2 SYGVKD. Trimming removed 2 bases from V and 2 bases from J, with 8 bases in between. The CDR3, as DNA: TGTGCCATCAGTGAGGTGGTCCTCACAGATACGCAGTATTTT. It encodes CAISEVVLTDTQYF.

This clonotype was recorded a few times. This rearrangement joins TRBV7-2 to TRBJ1-2, with 11 bases identical to TRBD1. Germline V lookup: CDR1 SGHTA, CDR2 FQGNSA. The CDR3 totals 16 residues. V trimming: 6 bases; J trimming: 4 bases; junction bases outside the gene matches: 10. CDR3 amino acids: CASSHGTGGRGYGYTF. CDR3 DNA sequence: TGTGCCAGCAGTCACGGGACAGGGGGGAGGGGCTATGGCTACACCTTC.

CDR3 residues: CASSFSGGSGETQYF. The CDR3 DNA follows: TGTGCCAGCAGCTTTAGTGGCGGGAGTGGAGAGACCCAGTACTTC. The chain is built from TRBV12-3 or TRBV12-4 and TRBJ2-5, with 7 bases aligning to TRBD2. The CDR3 is made up of 15 amino acids. V shed 6 bases and J 4 bases; nucleotides not matched to a gene: 11.

This sequence joins TRBV7-2 and TRBJ2-2; 9 nucleotides agree with TRBD2. This CDR3 contains 15 residues. The germline V gene encodes CDR1 SGHTA and CDR2 FQGNSA. Trimming at V came to 3 bases and at J to 7 bases, leaving 6 bases not matched to a gene. In DNA form, the CDR3 reads TGTGCCAGCAGCTTTGGCGGGAGGGCCAACGGGGAGCTGTTTTTT. Protein sequence: CASSFGGRANGELFF.

This sequence joins TRBV4-3 and TRBJ2-1; D may be TRBD2 (5 bases). Germline V gene sequence: CDR1 LGHNA, CDR2 YSLEER. Trimming cost V 1 base and J 8 bases, with 15 bases left between them. CDR3 length: 15 amino acids. The CDR3 loop is CASSQGRGSLDEQFF. The CDR3 DNA follows: TGCGCCAGCAGCCAAGGCCGGGGTTCCCTGGATGAGCAGTTCTTC.

This clonotype appeared a few times. The chain recombines TRBV7-2 with TRBJ2-3, with TRBD1 matching 9 bases. Germline V lookup: CDR1 SGHTA, CDR2 FQGNSA. This CDR3 is built from 15 residues. The V gene end was trimmed by 4 bases and the J gene end by 2 bases; junction bases not matched to a gene: 4. CDR3 sequence (DNA): TGTGCCAGCAGCTCCGGACAGGGGTACACAGATACGCAGTATTTT. It encodes CASSSGQGYTDTQYF. Together with reference TRBV7-2 and TRBJ2-3, the CDR3 gives the full variable domain: GAGVSQSPSNKVTEKGKDVELRCDPISGHTALYWYRQSLGQGLEFLIYFQGNSAPDKSGLPSDRFSAERTGGSVSTLTIQRTQQEDSAVYLCASSSGQGYTDTQYFGPGTRLTVL.

This clonotype was picked up a small number of times. This chain connects TRBV7-2 to TRBJ1-1, with TRBD1 identical over 8 bases. V shed 5 bases, J shed 5 bases, and the junction held 7 bases outside the gene matches. This CDR3 is built from 14 residues. Germline V gene sequence: CDR1 SGHTA, CDR2 FQGNSA. The DNA for the CDR3 is TGTGCCAGCAGCCCGGACAGGGCGCGGACTGAAGCTTTCTTT. This codes for CASSPDRARTEAFF.

The chain recombines TRBV11-2 with TRBJ2-3, with 7 nucleotides matching TRBD2. Germline V gives CDR1 SGHAT, CDR2 FQNNGV. V shed 5 bases and J 6 bases; nucleotides not matched to a gene: 11. The CDR3 consists of 15 residues. The CDR3 sequence is CASSSPRGSRDTQYF. The CDR3 nucleotides are TGTGCCAGCAGCAGCCCGCGGGGGAGCAGGGATACGCAGTATTTT.

V is TRBV7-8 and J is TRBJ2-1; 7 positions match TRBD2. The V gene end was trimmed by 5 bases and the J gene end by 2 bases; junction bases not matched to a gene: 6. The CDR3 loop spans 15 amino acids. Germline assignment: CDR1 SGHVS and CDR2 FQNEAQ. CDR3 in DNA: TGTGCCAGCAGCGTCCTAGCGGATACCTACAATGAGCAGTTCTTC. Amino acid sequence: CASSVLADTYNEQFF.

This clonotype is a singleton in its sample. The chain joins TRBV6-5 to TRBJ1-1, with a possible D match to TRBD1 (5 bases). Germline CDR1 is MNHEY and CDR2 is SVGAGI. The CDR3 is 13 amino acids. V was shortened by 4 bases and J by 6 bases, with 12 bases between the two germline ends. This CDR3 reads CASSSPGFAEAFF. Here the CDR3 DNA reads TGTGCCAGCAGTTCCCCAGGGTTCGCTGAAGCTTTCTTT.

V is TRBV10-3 and J is TRBJ2-3; D remains unclear. V was shortened by 8 bases and J by 4 bases, with 25 bases between the two germline ends. Germline values: CDR1 ENHRY, CDR2 SYGVKD. The CDR3 sequence is 17 residues long. In nucleotides, the CDR3 is TGTGCCATCTCTCGGAACGGCGGCCCTAGTAAGGCAGATACGCAGTATTTT. This encodes CAISRNGGPSKADTQYF.

This clonotype was seen more than once but under ten times. V and J are TRBV20-1 and TRBJ1-5; D call uncertain. Germline V gene data show CDR1 as DFQATT and CDR2 as SNEGSKA (reference sequence). There are 15 residues in the CDR3. V gave up 6 bases and J gave up 0 bases, with 15 bases separating them. The CDR3 region has the DNA TGCAGTGCCCCCTCCCCGGGTTATAGCAATCAGCCCCAGCATTTT. Encoded protein: CSAPSPGYSNQPQHF.